This TCR beta chain emerged from a study of cytomegalovirus exposure and HLA in healthy donors. PCR used 60 Vbeta primers and 13 Jbeta primers. Produced via immunoSEQ multiplex PCR; TCRdb's table is partial and in-frame only. The top ten clones hold around 8% of a sample with around 40,000 clones, roughly 87% of them seen once. The CDR3 runs to 14 residues. V was trimmed by 6 bases and J by 3 bases, leaving 17 bases between them. The germline gives CDR1 SQVTM, CDR2 ANQGSEA. The clonotype originates from a woman aged 40 to 50 in good health and CMV-seropositive. The V call is TRBV29-1, the J call TRBJ1-1; tentative D call: TRBD1 (6 bases). The specimen sequenced was PBMCs. The CDR3 DNA reads as TGCAGCGTCCAGGGGCTTAGAGGGGACACTGAAGCTTTCTTT. Translating gives CSVQGLRGDTEAFF.